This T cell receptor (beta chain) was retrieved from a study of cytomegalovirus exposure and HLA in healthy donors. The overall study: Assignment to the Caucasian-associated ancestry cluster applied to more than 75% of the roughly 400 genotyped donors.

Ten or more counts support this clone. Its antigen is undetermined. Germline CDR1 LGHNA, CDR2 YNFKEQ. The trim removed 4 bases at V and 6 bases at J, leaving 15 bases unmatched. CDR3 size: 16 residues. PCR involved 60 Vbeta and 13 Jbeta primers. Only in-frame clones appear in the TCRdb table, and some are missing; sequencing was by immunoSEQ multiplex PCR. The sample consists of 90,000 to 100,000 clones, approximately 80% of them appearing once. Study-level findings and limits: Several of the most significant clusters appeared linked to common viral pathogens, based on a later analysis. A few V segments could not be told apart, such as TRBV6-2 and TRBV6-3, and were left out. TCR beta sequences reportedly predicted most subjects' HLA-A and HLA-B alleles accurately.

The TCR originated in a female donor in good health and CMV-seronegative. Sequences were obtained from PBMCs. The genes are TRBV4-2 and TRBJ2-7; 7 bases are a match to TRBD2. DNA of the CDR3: TGTGCCAGCAGCCCCGAAGGTGGCGGGAGTCTGGGCGAGCAGTACTTC. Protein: CASSPEGGGSLGEQYF.